This T cell receptor (beta chain) was identified during a study of cytomegalovirus exposure and HLA in healthy donors. This clone was detected a few times. Each donor's status was that of a healthy bone marrow donor. PCR used 60 Vbeta primers and 13 Jbeta primers. Assay used: immunoSEQ multiplex PCR; TCRdb lists only in-frame clones, some missing. The table includes fewer than 250,000 clones, almost 80% detected once. This TCR derives from a man aged 18 to 29 in good health and CMV-seronegative. Sequencing used PBMCs.

The CDR3 DNA reads TGTGCCAGTAGTATGGGGGGGAACACTGAAGCTTTCTTT. This codes for CASSMGGNTEAFF. This sequence joins TRBV19 and TRBJ1-1; D might be TRBD1 (5 bases). The CDR3 totals 13 residues. CDR1 is LNHDA, CDR2 SQIVND, per germline (reference sequence). Trimming shortened V by 3 bases and J by 1 base, and 6 bases separated the two germline ends.